This T cell receptor (beta chain) was sequenced for a study of beta chain features in type 1 diabetes (dated by TCRdb to 2016 to 2019). In terms of the full investigation: No differences in mean age, gender distribution, total cell number or subset yield were found between patients and healthy donors. A total of approximately 100,000,000 sorted cells were examined across all samples, and the number of cells per subset was strongly correlated with RNA yield. The study compared the TCRB repertoires of sorted circulating CD4+ T cell subsets in recently diagnosed type 1 diabetes patients with those in matched healthy donors. Naive and central memory subsets were obtained from all 30 or so donors, but regulatory and stem cell-like memory subsets were isolated from only 8 patients and roughly 8 healthy donors.

Trimming takes 1 base from V and 4 bases from J, and the germline ends sit 11 bases apart. Its CDR3 holds 15 amino acids, cysteine through phenylalanine. Of the read, only the CDR3 DNA is kept; its 45 bases are in frame from base 1. CDR1 and CDR2 were assigned from the germline V gene as SGHTA and FQGTGA. Overall study outcomes, separate from this receptor: Because cDNA was sequenced instead of genomic DNA, activated cells with high expression could be over-represented, although the groups did not differ in activation or CD3 levels. Because small numbers of individuals were included in the HLA sub-analyses, any influence of HLA type on TCRB rearrangement was left unresolved. Type 1 diabetes patients showed a moderate but significant shortening of TCRB CDR3 length in all four CD4+ subsets. Naive, central memory and regulatory TCRB repertoires appeared to be more similar among patients than among healthy donors. Patients with type 1 diabetes made fewer insertions and deleted more nucleotides at VDJ recombination sites, implying thymic rearrangement abnormalities. PCR may preferentially amplify shorter templates, but because patient and control samples were amplified and corrected together, any resulting skew would affect both groups equally.

From each donor, a single peripheral blood sample of approximately 0.11 L on average was drawn into heparinised tubes. Using a panel that included CD45RO, CCR7, CD25, CD127, CD95 and CD27, naive, central memory, regulatory and stem cell-like memory CD4+ T cells were sorted on a BD FACSAria II. A purity above 98% was achieved for all sorted populations. PBMCs were isolated right away by Lymphoprep density gradient centrifugation and were stained directly, without culture. Samples were stained and sorted in pairs, with one healthy donor and one patient per experiment, so that batch effects were minimized. The entire isolated RNA was reverse transcribed using the High Capacity cDNA Reverse Transcription Kit, and thus expressed TCRB transcripts were sequenced. Deep immunoSEQ sequencing was applied to naive, central memory and regulatory T cell samples, giving an average of about 3.7 million total reads per sample. Sorted cells were lysed in RLT buffer and RNA was extracted with DNase-treated RNeasy Micro or Mini kits, depending on cell number. To prevent cross-contamination, every cell subset was processed on its own, while patient and healthy donor samples were processed together. The immunoSEQ multiplex PCR was used to amplify TCRB sequences from cDNA, generating 87-bp fragments that spanned the CDR3 region. Amplicons were sequenced on the Illumina HiSeq platform. Processing in the source paper ran as follows. Synthetic template baselines were used to correct PCR bias computationally, reads within Hamming distance 2 were collapsed, and singletons that could not be merged were discarded. Reads were aligned to IMGT to assign V, D and J genes, CDR3 length, and insertions or deletions at six rearrangement sites. Within each subset, clonotype counts were normalized to the number of sorted cells before true diversity and Gini coefficients were calculated with the tcR R package. The overlap coefficient, calculated on TCRB nucleotide sequences, was used to measure repertoire sharing. Out-of-frame TCRB sequences from naive cells were analyzed to stand in for the pre-selection repertoire. TCRdb provides this immuneACCESS table in a form limited to in-frame rearrangements. Some clones are lacking; in checked studies, under half of them reflect an unresolved V gene, and why the rest are absent is not known. Clone size and the V and J calls come from that table; the DNA yielded D and trimming. The sample table contains about 650,000 clones; only one count was recorded for around 12% of them. Of the sample, approximately 0.11% is held by the ten largest clones.

This clone has more than one count but fewer than ten. The specificity of this receptor is unknown. No base-level quality is on record; no much larger clone is a single base apart. This clonotype was obtained from a man aged 30 to 39 with type 1 diabetes. Recombination linked TRBV7-3 to TRBJ2-1, and the D gene may be TRBD1, 6 bases matching. The specimen was naive CD4+ T cells from blood. Interpreted using the paper, the cell subset or site label stands for: true naive CD4+ T cells. The CDR3 is CASSLRGDRYNEQFF. The bases read TGTGCCAGCAGCTTAAGGGGTGACAGGTACAATGAGCAGTTCTTC.